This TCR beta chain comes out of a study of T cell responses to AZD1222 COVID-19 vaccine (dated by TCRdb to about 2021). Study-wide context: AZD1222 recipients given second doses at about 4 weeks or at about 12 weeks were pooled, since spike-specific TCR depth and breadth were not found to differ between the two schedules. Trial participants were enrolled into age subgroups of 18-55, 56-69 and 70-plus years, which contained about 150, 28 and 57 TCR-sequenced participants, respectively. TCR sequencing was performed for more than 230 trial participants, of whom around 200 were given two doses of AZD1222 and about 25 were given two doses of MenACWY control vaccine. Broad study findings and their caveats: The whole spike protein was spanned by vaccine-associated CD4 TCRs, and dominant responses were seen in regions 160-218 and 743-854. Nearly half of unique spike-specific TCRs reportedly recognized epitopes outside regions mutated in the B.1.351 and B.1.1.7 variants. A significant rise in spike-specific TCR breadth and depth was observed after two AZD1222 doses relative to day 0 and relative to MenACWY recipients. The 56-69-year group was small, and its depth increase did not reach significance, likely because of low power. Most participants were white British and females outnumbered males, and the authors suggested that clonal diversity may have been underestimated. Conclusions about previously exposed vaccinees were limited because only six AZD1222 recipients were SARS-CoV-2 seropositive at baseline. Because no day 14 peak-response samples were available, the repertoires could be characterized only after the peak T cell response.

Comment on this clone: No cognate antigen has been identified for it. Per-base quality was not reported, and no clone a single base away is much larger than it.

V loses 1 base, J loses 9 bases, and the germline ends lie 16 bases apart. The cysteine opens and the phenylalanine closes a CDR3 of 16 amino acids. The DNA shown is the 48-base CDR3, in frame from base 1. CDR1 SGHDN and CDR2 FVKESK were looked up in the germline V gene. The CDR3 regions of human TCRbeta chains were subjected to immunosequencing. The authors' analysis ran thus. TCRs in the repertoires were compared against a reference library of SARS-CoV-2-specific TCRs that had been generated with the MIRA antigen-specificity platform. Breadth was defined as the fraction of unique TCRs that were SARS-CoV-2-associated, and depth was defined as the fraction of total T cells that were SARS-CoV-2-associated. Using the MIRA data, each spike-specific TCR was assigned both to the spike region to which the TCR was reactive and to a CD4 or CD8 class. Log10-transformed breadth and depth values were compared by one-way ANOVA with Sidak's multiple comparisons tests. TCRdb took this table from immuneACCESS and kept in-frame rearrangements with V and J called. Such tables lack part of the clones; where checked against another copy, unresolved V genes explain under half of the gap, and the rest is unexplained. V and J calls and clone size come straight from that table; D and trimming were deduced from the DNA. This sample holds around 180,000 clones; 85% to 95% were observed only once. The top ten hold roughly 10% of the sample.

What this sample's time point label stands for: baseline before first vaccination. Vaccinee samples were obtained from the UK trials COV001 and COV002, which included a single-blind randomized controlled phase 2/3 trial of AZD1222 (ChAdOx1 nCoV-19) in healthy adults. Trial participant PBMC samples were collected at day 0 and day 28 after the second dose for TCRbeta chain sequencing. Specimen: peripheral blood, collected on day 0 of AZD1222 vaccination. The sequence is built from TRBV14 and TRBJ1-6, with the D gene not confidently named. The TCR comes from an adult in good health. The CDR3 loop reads CASSQGEGWFGSPLHF. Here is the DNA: TGTGCCAGCAGCCAAGGGGAAGGATGGTTCGGTTCACCCCTCCACTTT.